This T cell receptor beta chain was recorded in a study of cytomegalovirus exposure and HLA in healthy donors. Study-wide results and limits: Most observed TCR sequences were rare, whereas some public TCRs were detected in many donors. The study put under 200 TCR beta chains on its list as cytomegalovirus-associated. The classifier was said to identify cytomegalovirus status with high specificity and sensitivity. Under in vitro conditions, three CMV-associated chains were confirmed as specific for CMV antigens.

The table came from immunoSEQ multiplex PCR; TCRdb's copy has only in-frame clones and leaves some out. The data contain about 140,000 clones, just over 90% of them singletons. With regard to this clone: As yet, its antigen is unknown.

V was pared by 6 bases and J by 1 base, with 19 bases between. The germline V gene encodes CDR1 SGHRS and CDR2 YFSETQ. The CDR3 is 16 residues long. Sequencing was carried out using PBMCs. This sequence joins TRBV5-1 and TRBJ1-1; D is possibly TRBD1 (5 bases). The source is a man between 18 and 29 years old in good health and CMV-seronegative. For the CDR3, the DNA is TGCGCCAGCACCCCATCATGGGGCAGAGCGAACACTGAAGCTTTCTTT. Translated, it gives CASTPSWGRANTEAFF.